The clone carrying this TCR beta chain was seen ten or more times. Its target is not known. CDR3 length: 16 amino acids. The V end lost 0 bases, the J end lost 6 bases, and 17 bases lay between the germline ends. In germline, CDR1 is SGDLS, CDR2 YYNGEE. These data are taken from a study of T-cell memory formation after mild COVID-19. General study points: Among clones contracting day 15 to 85, CD4/CD8 was balanced, whereas later expanders leaned CD4+. Clonal second-wave expansions that peaked on day 37 had unconfirmed SARS-CoV-2 specificity. Pre-infection memory already had some responding clones, implying cross-reactive memory joined. CM and EM subsets held most contracting CD4+ clones; EMRA held CD8+ ones.

MiXCR was run by TCRdb on the 5' RACE reads, yielding one entry per CDR3 protein. The sample has about 350,000 distinct CDR3 sequences, roughly 15% seen once; the top ten hold about 20%. The material sequenced was PBMCs or a T cell subset sorted from them (not recorded which). The sequence came from a young man who had mild COVID-19 (a few samples of this study predate the infection). Cell type and time point are not known. The V gene is TRBV9, the J gene TRBJ2-3; weak D call: TRBD1 (7 bases). The CDR3 region is CASSVGRGAKVDTQYF. CDR3 DNA: TGTGCCAGCAGCGTAGGCAGGGGGGCGAAGGTGGATACGCAGTATTTT. Full variable domain (rest looked up from reference TRBV9 and TRBJ2-3): DSGVTQTPKHLITATGQRVTLRCSPRSGDLSVYWYQQSLDQGLQFLIQYYNGEERAKGNILERFSAQQFPDLHSELNLSSLELGDSALYFCASSVGRGAKVDTQYFGPGTRLTVL.